What follows describes a single TCR beta chain. These data originate in a study of blood T cell repertoires in COVID-19. Study at large: Samples representing acute and convalescent COVID-19 were sourced from the United States, Italy and Spain.

Clones were sequenced by immunoSEQ multiplex PCR, and TCRdb holds only the in-frame ones, with some missing. The table records tens of thousands of clones, around four fifths of them present only once. Germline CDR1 and CDR2: SGDLS and YYNGEE. The trim removed 0 bases at V and 5 bases at J, leaving 4 bases unmatched. CDR3 size: 15 residues. This clonotype was obtained from a woman older than 75 with acute or convalescent COVID-19. The chain has TRBV9 and TRBJ2-2; 7 bases are a match to TRBD1. Sequencing input: peripheral blood. The CDR3 here is CASSVGTGLTGELFF. Written as DNA, the CDR3 is TGTGCCAGCAGCGTAGGGACAGGCTTAACCGGGGAGCTGTTTTTT.